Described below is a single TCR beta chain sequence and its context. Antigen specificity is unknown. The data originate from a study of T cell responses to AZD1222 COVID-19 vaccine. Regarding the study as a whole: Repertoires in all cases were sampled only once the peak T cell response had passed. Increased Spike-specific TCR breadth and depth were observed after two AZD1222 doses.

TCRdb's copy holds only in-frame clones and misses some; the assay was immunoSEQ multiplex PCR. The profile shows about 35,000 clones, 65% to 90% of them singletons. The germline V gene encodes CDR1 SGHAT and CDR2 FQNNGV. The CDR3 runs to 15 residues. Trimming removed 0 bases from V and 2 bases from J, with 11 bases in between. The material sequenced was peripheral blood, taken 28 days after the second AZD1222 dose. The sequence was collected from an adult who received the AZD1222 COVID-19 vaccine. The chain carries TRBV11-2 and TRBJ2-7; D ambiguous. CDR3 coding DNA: TGTGCCAGCAGCTTAGATATGGCGGCCCCCTACGAGCAGTACTTC. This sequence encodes CASSLDMAAPYEQYF.